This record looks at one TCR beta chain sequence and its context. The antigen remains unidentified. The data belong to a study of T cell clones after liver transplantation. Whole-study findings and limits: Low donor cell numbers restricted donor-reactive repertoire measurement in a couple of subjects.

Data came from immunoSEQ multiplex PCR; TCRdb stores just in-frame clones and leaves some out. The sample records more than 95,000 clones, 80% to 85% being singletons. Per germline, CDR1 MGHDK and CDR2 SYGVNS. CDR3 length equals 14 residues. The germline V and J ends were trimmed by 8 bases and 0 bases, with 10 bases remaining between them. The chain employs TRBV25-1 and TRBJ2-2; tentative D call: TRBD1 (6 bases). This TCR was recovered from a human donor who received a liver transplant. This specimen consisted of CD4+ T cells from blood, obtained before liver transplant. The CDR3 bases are TGTGCCAGCTACGGACAGACGAACACCGGGGAGCTGTTTTTT. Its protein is CASYGQTNTGELFF.